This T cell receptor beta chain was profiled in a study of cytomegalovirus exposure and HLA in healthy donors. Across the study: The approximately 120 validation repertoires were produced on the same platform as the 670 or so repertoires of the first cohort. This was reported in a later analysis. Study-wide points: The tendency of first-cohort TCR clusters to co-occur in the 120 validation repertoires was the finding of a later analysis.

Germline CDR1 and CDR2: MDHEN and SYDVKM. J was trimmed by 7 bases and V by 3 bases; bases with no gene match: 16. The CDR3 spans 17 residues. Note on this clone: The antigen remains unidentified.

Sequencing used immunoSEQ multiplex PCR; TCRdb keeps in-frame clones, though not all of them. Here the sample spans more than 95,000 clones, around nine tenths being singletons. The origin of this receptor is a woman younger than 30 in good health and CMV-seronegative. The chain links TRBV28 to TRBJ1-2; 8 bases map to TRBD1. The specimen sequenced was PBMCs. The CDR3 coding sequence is TGTGCCAGCAGTTTCTACTTCGGACAGGGCAGTGACGGTGGCTACACCTTC. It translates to CASSFYFGQGSDGGYTF.